Below are 9 T cell receptor beta chains sequenced from a single sample in a study of cytomegalovirus exposure and HLA in healthy donors. The table came from immunoSEQ multiplex PCR; TCRdb's copy has only in-frame clones and leaves some out. Of 150,000 to 200,000 clones detected, more than 70% appear once; the ten largest clones hold about 10%. What was sequenced was PBMCs. Receptors originate from a man aged 25-45 years in good health and CMV-seropositive.

The genes are TRBV4-1 and TRBJ2-7, with 7 bases that match TRBD2. The CDR3 extends over 17 amino acids. With 1 base clipped from V and 3 bases from J, the junction kept 12 bases outside the gene matches. Germline assignment: CDR1 MGHRA and CDR2 YSYEKL. The chain's CDR3 is CASSQVAGGWFHYEQYF. The DNA of the CDR3 is TGCGCCAGCAGCCAAGTTGCCGGGGGGTGGTTCCACTACGAGCAGTACTTC.

About this clone: This same CDR3 is encoded by further DNA sequences in the sample. V and J are TRBV28 and TRBJ2-7; 9 bases fit TRBD1. Germline loops: CDR1 MDHEN, CDR2 SYDVKM. This CDR3 is built from 13 residues. J lost 3 bases, V lost 9 bases, and 6 bases had no gene match. CDR3 in DNA: TGTGCCAGTACTCCGGGACAGGGCTACGAGCAGTACTTC. Encoded protein: CASTPGQGYEQYF.

This clone came up once. The gene calls are TRBV7-9 and TRBJ2-1; weak D call: TRBD2 (5 bases). V was pared by 6 bases and J by 7 bases, with 16 bases between. Germline CDR1 is SEHNR and CDR2 is FQNEAQ (reference sequence). CDR3 size: 14 residues. The CDR3 protein is CASRISLGENEQFF. The DNA of the CDR3 is TGTGCCAGCAGAATTTCCCTCGGGGAGAATGAGCAGTTCTTC.

This clone was picked up one time. The gene calls are TRBV5-6 and TRBJ2-7, with 8 bases fitting TRBD2. Per germline, CDR1 SGHDT and CDR2 YYEEEE. The CDR3 runs 15 residues. Trimming removed 0 bases from V and 3 bases from J; junction bases left unmatched: 5. The CDR3 protein is CASSLVTSGIYEQYF. The CDR3 coding sequence is TGTGCCAGCAGCTTGGTAACTAGCGGCATCTACGAGCAGTACTTC.

The V and J genes are TRBV28 and TRBJ2-7; 7 bases match TRBD2. The J segment lost 4 bases and the V segment lost 6 bases, leaving 15 bases of the junction unmatched. The V gene's germline CDR1 is MDHEN and CDR2 SYDVKM. This CDR3 comprises 16 residues. The DNA of the CDR3 is TGTGCCAGCAGCCCCTTGGGCGGGAGATATATATACGAGCAGTACTTC. Residues: CASSPLGGRYIYEQYF.

The chain links TRBV9 to TRBJ1-1; D remains ambiguous. CDR1 and CDR2 from the germline V gene are SGDLS and YYNGEE. V lost 0 bases and J 5 bases, leaving 14 bases between the germline ends. CDR3 length: 15 amino acids. The CDR3 nucleotides are TGTGCCAGCAGCGTAGACCTGGGAGAGTATACTGAAGCTTTCTTT. Translation: CASSVDLGEYTEAFF.

The chain has TRBV29-1 and TRBJ2-7; 10 nucleotides line up with TRBD2. The CDR3 runs to 14 residues. V trimming: 0 bases; J trimming: 7 bases; junction bases outside the gene matches: 6. CDR1 and CDR2 from the germline V gene are SQVTM and ANQGSEA. CDR3 nucleotides: TGCAGCGTTGAAGACCCTAGCGGGAGTTATGAGCAGTACTTC. Translating it yields CSVEDPSGSYEQYF.

The sample holds one count of this clone. This rearrangement joins TRBV4-3 to TRBJ2-3, with 11 bases matching TRBD2. Germline V gene sequence: CDR1 LGHNA, CDR2 YSLEER. The trim removed 3 bases at V and 8 bases at J, leaving 16 bases unmatched. The CDR3 spans 18 residues. The CDR3 here is CASSQTRNSGGALGTQYF. The CDR3 bases are TGCGCCAGCAGCCAGACGAGGAATAGCGGGGGGGCCCTAGGTACGCAGTATTTT.

The rearrangement links TRBV5-1 to TRBJ2-1; perhaps TRBD2 as D (5 bases). V was trimmed by 4 bases and J by 2 bases, leaving 19 bases between them. This CDR3 spans 17 amino acids. Per the germline V gene, CDR1 is SGHRS and CDR2 is YFSETQ. CDR3 DNA sequence: TGCGCCAGCAGCATACAACCTGGGAGCGGAGCCTACAATGAGCAGTTCTTC. This translates into CASSIQPGSGAYNEQFF. The complete variable domain, with remaining parts taken from reference TRBV5-1 and TRBJ2-1, reads KAGVTQTPRYLIKTRGQQVTLSCSPISGHRSVSWYQQTPGQGLQFLFEYFSETQRNKGNFPGRFSGRQFSNSRSEMNVSTLELGDSALYLCASSIQPGSGAYNEQFFGPGTRLTVL.